Presented here are 2 T cell receptor beta chains from one specimen sequenced in a study of cytomegalovirus exposure and HLA in healthy donors. Amplification used 60 Vbeta primers and 13 Jbeta primers. Sequenced by immunoSEQ multiplex PCR; TCRdb stores in-frame clones only, minus some. The profile shows approximately 110,000 clones, approximately 67% of them singletons. The sample was PBMCs. The receptors stem from a man aged 18 to 30 in good health and CMV-seropositive.

This chain uses TRBV6-4 with TRBJ1-1, with 7 bases that match TRBD1. The V gene end was trimmed by 5 bases and the J gene end by 4 bases; junction bases not matched to a gene: 1. The germline V gene encodes CDR1 MRHNA and CDR2 SNTAGT. This CDR3 spans 12 amino acids. CDR3 amino acids: CASSSGGTEAFF. The DNA of the CDR3 is TGTGCCAGCAGTTCAGGGGGCACTGAAGCTTTCTTT.

The J gene is TRBJ1-1, the V gene TRBV27; tentative D call: TRBD1 (5 bases). This CDR3 has 15 residues. The germline V and J ends were trimmed by 5 bases and 1 base, with 14 bases remaining between them. The germline CDR1 and CDR2 sequences are MNHEY and SMNVEV (reference sequence). CDR3 in amino acids: CASSARQLGNTEAFF. DNA of the CDR3: TGTGCCAGCAGTGCGAGACAGTTAGGGAACACTGAAGCTTTCTTT.